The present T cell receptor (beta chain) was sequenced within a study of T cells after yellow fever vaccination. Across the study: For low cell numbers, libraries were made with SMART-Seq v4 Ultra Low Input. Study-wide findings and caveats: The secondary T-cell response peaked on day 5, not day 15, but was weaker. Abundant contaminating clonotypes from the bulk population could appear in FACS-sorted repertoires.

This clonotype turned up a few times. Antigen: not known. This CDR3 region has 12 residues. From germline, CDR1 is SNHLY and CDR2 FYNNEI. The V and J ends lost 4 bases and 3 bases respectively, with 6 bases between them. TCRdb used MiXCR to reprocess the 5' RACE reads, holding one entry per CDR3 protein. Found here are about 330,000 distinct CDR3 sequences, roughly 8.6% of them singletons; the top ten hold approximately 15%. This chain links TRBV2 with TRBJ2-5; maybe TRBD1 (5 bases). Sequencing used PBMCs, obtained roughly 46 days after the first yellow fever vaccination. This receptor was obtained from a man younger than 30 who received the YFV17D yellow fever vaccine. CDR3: CASSGREETQYF. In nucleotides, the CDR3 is TGTGCCAGCAGTGGCAGGGAAGAGACCCAGTACTTC.